This T cell receptor beta chain emerged from a study of T-cell reconstitution after alpha-beta-depleted transplantation in children. The CDR3 has 12 amino acids. The germline V gene has CDR1 DFQATT and CDR2 SNEGSKA (reference sequence). V lost 3 bases and J 5 bases, leaving 9 bases between the germline ends. This clonotype has a count of ten or more. Unique molecular identifiers were used in preparing the TCRbeta library. TCRdb redid the calling of the PCR reads with MiXCR, one entry per CDR3 protein. Of some 600,000 distinct CDR3 sequences in the sample, around 16% are singletons; the top ten hold under 1.2%.

This specimen was PBMCs from the stem cell graft donor, taken from the stem cell graft. The TCR was taken from a human donor who donated a stem cell graft to a child with acute myeloid leukemia. The V gene is TRBV20-1, the J gene TRBJ2-3; D is undetermined. Here the CDR3 reads CSASMEGDTQYF. In DNA form, the CDR3 reads TGCAGTGCTAGTATGGAAGGAGATACGCAGTATTTT.